The entry below describes one T cell receptor beta chain. What it binds is not known. This sample was taken from a study of shared clonotypes between healthy human individuals. General study findings and limits: Clonotype sharing among the donors was expected to vary with sequencing depth. What naive subsets generally showed was a larger estimated richness than memory subsets showed.

Naive CD8 cells were CD45RO-negative, positively selected for CCR7, excluding terminally differentiated effector memory CD45RA+ cells. The assay was immunoSEQ multiplex PCR, and TCRdb's table has in-frame clones only and misses some. This sample yields about 2 million clones, of which approximately 95% are seen a single time; about 1.1% belongs to the top ten. J lost 2 bases, V lost 4 bases, and 8 bases had no gene match. Looked up from germline, CDR1 is SGHNT and CDR2 is YYREEE (reference sequence). The CDR3 sequence is 15 residues long. The sequence was collected from a man aged 18 to 35 in good health. Source material: naive CD8+ T cells sorted from blood. The chain couples TRBV5-4 to TRBJ1-2; 7 positions agree with TRBD1. The CDR3 reads CASSLFRDSNYGYTF. The CDR3, as DNA: TGTGCCAGCAGCCTATTCCGGGACAGCAACTATGGCTACACCTTC.